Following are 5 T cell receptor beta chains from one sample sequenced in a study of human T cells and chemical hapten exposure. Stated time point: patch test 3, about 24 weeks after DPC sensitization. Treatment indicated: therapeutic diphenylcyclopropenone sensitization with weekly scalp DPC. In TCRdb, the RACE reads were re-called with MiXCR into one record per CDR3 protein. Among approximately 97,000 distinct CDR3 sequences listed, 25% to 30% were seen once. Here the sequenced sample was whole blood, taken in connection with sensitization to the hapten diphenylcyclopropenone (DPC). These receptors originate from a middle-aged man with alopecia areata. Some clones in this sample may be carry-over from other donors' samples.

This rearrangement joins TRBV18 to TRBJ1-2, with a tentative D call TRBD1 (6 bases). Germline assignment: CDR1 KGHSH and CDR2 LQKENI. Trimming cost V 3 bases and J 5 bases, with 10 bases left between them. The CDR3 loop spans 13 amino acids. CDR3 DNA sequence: TGTGCCAGCTCACCCTTGGACAGTTATGGCTACACCTTC. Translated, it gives CASSPLDSYGYTF.

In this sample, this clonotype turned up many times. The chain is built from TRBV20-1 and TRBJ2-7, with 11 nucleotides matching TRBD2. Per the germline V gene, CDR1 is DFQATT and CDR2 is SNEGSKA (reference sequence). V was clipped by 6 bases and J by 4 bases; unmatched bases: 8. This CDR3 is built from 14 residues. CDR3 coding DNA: TGCAGTGCCCCCAAGGCTAGCGGGAGGTACGAGCAGTACTTC. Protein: CSAPKASGRYEQYF.

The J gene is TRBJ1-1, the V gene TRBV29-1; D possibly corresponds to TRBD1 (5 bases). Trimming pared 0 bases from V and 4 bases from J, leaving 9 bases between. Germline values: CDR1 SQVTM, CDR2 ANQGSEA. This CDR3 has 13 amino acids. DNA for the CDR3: TGCAGCGTTGAAGATTGGGGGGGCACTGAAGCTTTCTTT. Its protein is CSVEDWGGTEAFF.

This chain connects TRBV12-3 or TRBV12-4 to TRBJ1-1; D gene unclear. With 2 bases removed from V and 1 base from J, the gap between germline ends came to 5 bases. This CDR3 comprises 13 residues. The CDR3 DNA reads TGTGCCAGCAGTTTACCCCCGAACACTGAAGCTTTCTTT. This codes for CASSLPPNTEAFF.

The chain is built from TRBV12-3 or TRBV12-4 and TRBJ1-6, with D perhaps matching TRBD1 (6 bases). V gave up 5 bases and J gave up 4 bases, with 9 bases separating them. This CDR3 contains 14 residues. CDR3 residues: CASSAGQYNSPLHF. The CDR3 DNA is TGTGCCAGCAGTGCCGGACAGTATAATTCACCCCTCCACTTT.